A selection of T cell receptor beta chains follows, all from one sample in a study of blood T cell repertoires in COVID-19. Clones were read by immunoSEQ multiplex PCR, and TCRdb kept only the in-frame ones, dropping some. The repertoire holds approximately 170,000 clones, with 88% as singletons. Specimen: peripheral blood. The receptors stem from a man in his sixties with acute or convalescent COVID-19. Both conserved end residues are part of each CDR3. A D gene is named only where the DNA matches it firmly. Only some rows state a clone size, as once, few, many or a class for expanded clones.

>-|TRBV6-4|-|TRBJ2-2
TGTGCCAGCAGCCGCATGGCCAACACCGGGGAGCTGTTTTTT
CASSRMANTGELFF
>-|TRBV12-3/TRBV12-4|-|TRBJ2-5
TGTGCCAGCAGTTTCGGGTCATGGGAGACCCAGTACTTC
CASSFGSWETQYF
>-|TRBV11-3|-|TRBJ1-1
TGTGCCAGCAGCTTAAAAGTTGCCCGACAGCGCACTGAAGCTTTCTTT
CASSLKVARQRTEAFF
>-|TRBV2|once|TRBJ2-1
TGTGCCAGCAGTGGAGGGTTTATGTACAATGAGCAGTTCTTC
CASSGGFMYNEQFF
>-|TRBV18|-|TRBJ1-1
TGTGCCAGCTCACCCGATGGGAGAGCTAACACTGAAGCTTTCTTT
CASSPDGRANTEAFF
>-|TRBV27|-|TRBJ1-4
TGTGCCAGCAGTTTCCTCCCCCTACAGGGTTCTGGTGAAAAACTGTTTTTT
CASSFLPLQGSGEKLFF
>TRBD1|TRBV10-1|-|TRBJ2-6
TGCGCCAGCAGCCGGACAGGGATCAGCTCTGGGGCCAACGTCCTGACTTTC
CASSRTGISSGANVLTF
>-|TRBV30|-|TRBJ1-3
TGTGCCTGGAGTGTACGGAACGGGGTCTCTGGAAACACCATATATTTT
CAWSVRNGVSGNTIYF
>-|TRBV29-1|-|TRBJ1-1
TGCAGCGGCTATCTTCAGGGTGAAGCTTTCTTT
CSGYLQGEAFF
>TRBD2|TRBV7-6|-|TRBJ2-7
TGTGCCAGCAGCTTACTAGCGGGGAGCTACGAGCAGTACTTC
CASSLLAGSYEQYF
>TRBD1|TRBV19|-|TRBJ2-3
TGTGCCAGTCTACCCTCCCGGGACAGGGGCCATACGCAGTATTTT
CASLPSRDRGHTQYF
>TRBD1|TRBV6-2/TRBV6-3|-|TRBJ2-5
TGTGCCAGCAGTCAACAGGGGGGAGTAGAGACCCAGTACTTC
CASSQQGGVETQYF
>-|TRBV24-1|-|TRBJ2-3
TGTGCCACCAGTGATCGAAGACAATTCACAGATACGCAGTATTTT
CATSDRRQFTDTQYF
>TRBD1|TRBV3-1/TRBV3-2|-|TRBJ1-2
TGTGCCAGCAGCCGTAGACAGGGGGCCGTTTCCTTAGGCTACACCTTC
CASSRRQGAVSLGYTF
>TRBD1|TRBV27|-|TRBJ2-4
TGTGCCAGTCAGGGGGACGTAAACATTCAGTACTTC
CASQGDVNIQYF
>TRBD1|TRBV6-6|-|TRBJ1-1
TGTGCCAGCAGTTACTCAGAGGGGGCATCCACTGAAGCTTTCTTT
CASSYSEGASTEAFF
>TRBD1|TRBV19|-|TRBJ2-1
TGTGCCAGTACGGAACAGGGGGTCTACAATGAGCAGTTCTTC
CASTEQGVYNEQFF
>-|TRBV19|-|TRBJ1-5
TGTGCCAGTAGTACGCTAGGGGCGCAGCCCCAGCATTTT
CASSTLGAQPQHF
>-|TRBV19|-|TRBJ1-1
TGTGCCAGTAGTATAGGGCCCCGCCCGACTTTCTTT
CASSIGPRPTFF
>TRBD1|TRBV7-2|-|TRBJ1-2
TGTGCCAGCAGCTCGGGCAGGGGGCTTGGCTACACCTTC
CASSSGRGLGYTF
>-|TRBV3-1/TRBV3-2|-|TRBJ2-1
TGTGCCAGCAGCCAATCGGACTCCAACTACAATGAGCAGTTCTTC
CASSQSDSNYNEQFF
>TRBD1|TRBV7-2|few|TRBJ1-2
TGTGCCAGCAGCCCCCGGACAGGGGGCGATCAAGGCTACACCTTC
CASSPRTGGDQGYTF
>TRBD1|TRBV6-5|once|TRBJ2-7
TGTGCCAGCAATAAAGGGACAGGGGGCGGATACGAGCAGTACTTC
CASNKGTGGGYEQYF
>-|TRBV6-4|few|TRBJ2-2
TGTGCCAGTGCCCTACAGGGGAACACCGGGGAGCTGTTTTTT
CASALQGNTGELFF
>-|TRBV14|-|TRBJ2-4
TGTGCCAGCAGCCAGAGTTTGGGACTCTCCAAAAACATTCAGTACTTC
CASSQSLGLSKNIQYF
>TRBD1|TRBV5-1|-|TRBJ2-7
TGCGCCAGCAGCTCCGGACAGGGTAGAAGGGTGAACGAGCAGTACTTC
CASSSGQGRRVNEQYF
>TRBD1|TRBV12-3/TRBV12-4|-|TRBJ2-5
TGTGCCAGCAGGCGTCACAGGGGAGAGACCCAGTACTTC
CASRRHRGETQYF
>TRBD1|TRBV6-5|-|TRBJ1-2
TGTGCCAGCGACGGGACAGGGCATAACTATGGCTACACCTTC
CASDGTGHNYGYTF
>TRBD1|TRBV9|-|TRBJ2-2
TGTGCCAGCAGCGTCGCCGGGACAGGGGGCACCGGGGAGCTGTTTTTT
CASSVAGTGGTGELFF
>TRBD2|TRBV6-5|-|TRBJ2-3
TGTGCCAGCAGTCCATTAGCGGGAGGGGCAGATACGCAGTATTTT
CASSPLAGGADTQYF
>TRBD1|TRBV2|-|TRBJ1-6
TGTGCCAGCAGTGTAAGGGGGCCTCCGTCCTCACCCCTCCACTTT
CASSVRGPPSSPLHF
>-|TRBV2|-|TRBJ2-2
TGTGCCAGCAGTGAAGCCCAGGTTCCGGGGGAGCTGTTTTTT
CASSEAQVPGELFF
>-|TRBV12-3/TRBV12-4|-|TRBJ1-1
TGTGCCAGCAGTTTCCACCGGGGTGAGGCTTTCTTT
CASSFHRGEAFF
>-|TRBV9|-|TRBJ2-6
TGTGCCAGCAGCCCCCGCCCAACAGGGTCCGGGGCCAACGTCCTGACTTTC
CASSPRPTGSGANVLTF
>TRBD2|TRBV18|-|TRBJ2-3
TGTGCCAGCTCAACTAGCGGGACTATTTCTAGCACAGATACGCAGTATTTT
CASSTSGTISSTDTQYF
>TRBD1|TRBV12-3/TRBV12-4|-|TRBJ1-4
TGTGCCAGCAGTCGGGACAGGGGTGAAAAACTGTTTTTT
CASSRDRGEKLFF
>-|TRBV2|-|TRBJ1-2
TGTGCCAGCAGTGAAGTACAGGGTCGTGGCTACACCTTC
CASSEVQGRGYTF
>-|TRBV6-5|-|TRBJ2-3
TGTGCCAGCAGTTCAGGGACATTCACAGATACGCAGTATTTT
CASSSGTFTDTQYF
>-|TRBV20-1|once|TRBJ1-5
TGCAGTGCCTCCACTAATCAGCCCCAGCATTTT
CSASTNQPQHF
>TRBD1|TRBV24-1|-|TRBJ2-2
TGTGCCACCAGGGACGGGACAGCGAACACCGGGGAGCTGTTTTTT
CATRDGTANTGELFF
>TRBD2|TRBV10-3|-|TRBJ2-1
TGTGCCATCACTTGGGACTACAATAACAATGAGCAGTTCTTC
CAITWDYNNNEQFF
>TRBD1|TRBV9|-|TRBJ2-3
TGTGCCAGCAGCCCTCGACAGGGGGCAGATACGCAGTATTTT
CASSPRQGADTQYF
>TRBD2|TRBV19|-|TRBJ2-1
TGTGCCAGTAGTCCCCCCGTGGGTGCGGGAGGAGGGGATGAGCAGTTCTTC
CASSPPVGAGGGDEQFF
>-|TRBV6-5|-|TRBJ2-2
TGTGCCAGCAGTAGCGTCGGCACCGGGGAGCTGTTTTTT
CASSSVGTGELFF
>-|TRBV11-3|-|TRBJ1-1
TGTGCCAGCAGCTTCCGAGTGAACACTGAAGCTTTCTTT
CASSFRVNTEAFF
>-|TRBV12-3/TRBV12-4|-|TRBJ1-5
TGTGCCAGCAGTTACACCAGCAATCAGCCCCAGCATTTT
CASSYTSNQPQHF
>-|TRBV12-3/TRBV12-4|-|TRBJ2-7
TGTGCCAGCAGTTTATCTGGGGGGGAGCAGTACTTC
CASSLSGGEQYF